What follows are 27 T cell receptor beta chains derived from one specimen sequenced in a study of blood T cell repertoires in COVID-19. Produced via immunoSEQ multiplex PCR; TCRdb's table is partial and in-frame only. The sample yields under 140,000 clones, around four fifths seen once. Sequencing was performed on peripheral blood. The receptor set was obtained from an older woman with acute or convalescent COVID-19.

This chain uses TRBV12-3 or TRBV12-4 with TRBJ2-5, with D perhaps matching TRBD2 (6 bases). Trimming removed 4 bases at V and 2 bases at J, with 8 bases between. The CDR3 loop spans 13 amino acids. The CDR3 loop reads CASSYREQETQYF. The CDR3, as DNA: TGTGCCAGCAGTTATCGGGAGCAAGAGACCCAGTACTTC.

The J gene is TRBJ2-7, the V gene TRBV6-5; the D gene is possibly TRBD2 (7 bases). The V end lost 5 bases, the J end lost 8 bases, and 22 bases lay between the germline ends. CDR3 length equals 15 residues. Germline V gives CDR1 MNHEY, CDR2 SVGAGI. The CDR3 DNA follows: TGTGCCAGCAGTCCGGGGGCGGGGGATGATACGAAGCAGTACTTC. This sequence encodes CASSPGAGDDTKQYF.

The chain is built from TRBV19 and TRBJ1-5; 7 nucleotides agree with TRBD1. V shed 4 bases, J shed 4 bases, and the junction held 10 bases outside the gene matches. The CDR3 consists of 16 residues. CDR1 is LNHDA and CDR2 is SQIVND in the germline V gene (reference sequence). CDR3 sequence: CASSNPPGTVNQPQHF. CDR3 bases: TGTGCCAGTAGTAACCCTCCCGGGACAGTTAATCAGCCCCAGCATTTT.

V is TRBV25-1 and J is TRBJ2-2, with TRBD1 matching 10 bases. The CDR3 covers 16 residues. V lost 2 bases to trimming and J lost 3 bases; unmatched junction nucleotides: 3. From germline, CDR1 is MGHDK and CDR2 SYGVNS. The CDR3 sequence: CASSESGQGDTGELFF. The CDR3 nucleotides read TGTGCCAGCAGTGAAAGCGGACAGGGGGACACCGGGGAGCTGTTTTTT.

The chain carries TRBV6-5 and TRBJ1-2; TRBD1 matches 9 bases. Germline CDR1 is MNHEY and CDR2 is SVGAGI. V dropped 5 bases and J dropped 7; count of bases not matched to a gene: 5. This CDR3 is 13 amino acids long. CDR3 nucleotides: TGTGCCAGCAGTCCACAGGGGGCGCGTGGCTACACCTTC. This codes for CASSPQGARGYTF.

The chain is built from TRBV7-8 and TRBJ1-2; 11 bases map to TRBD1. V shed 1 base, J shed 3 bases, and the junction held 1 base outside the gene matches. Germline values: CDR1 SGHVS, CDR2 FQNEAQ. This CDR3 has 15 residues. The CDR3: CASSLGTGGHYGYTF. DNA of the CDR3: TGTGCCAGCAGCTTAGGGACAGGGGGCCACTATGGCTACACCTTC.

With respect to this clone: At one end, the junction sequence differs from germline, possibly due to a read error. The chain employs TRBV5-1 and TRBJ1-1; D possibly corresponds to TRBD1 (6 bases). The CDR3 runs 15 residues. Germline values: CDR1 SGHRS, CDR2 YFSETQ. The CDR3 reads CASSWEGDVNTEAFF. As DNA, the CDR3 is TGCGCCAGCAGCTGGGAGGGGGACGTGAATACTGAAGCTTTCTTT.

The V gene is TRBV7-3, the J gene TRBJ2-3; D perhaps matches TRBD1 (6 bases). This CDR3 is 16 amino acids long. The germline V gene encodes CDR1 SGHTA and CDR2 FQGTGA. The ends were cut back, 5 bases at V and 0 bases at J, with 15 bases in the middle. The CDR3 DNA sequence: TGTGCCAGCAGCCCTGGTCAGGGGTTAAGCACAGATACGCAGTATTTT. This encodes CASSPGQGLSTDTQYF.

CDR3 sequence: CASSPGLAGGTDTQYF. CDR3 DNA: TGTGCCAGCAGCCCGGGACTAGCGGGGGGGACAGATACGCAGTATTTT. The genes are TRBV7-3 and TRBJ2-3, with TRBD2 matching 16 bases. Germline V gene sequence: CDR1 SGHTA, CDR2 FQGTGA. The CDR3 sequence is 16 residues long. V lost 5 bases, J lost 3 bases, and 2 bases stayed unmatched. The variable domain in full, completed from reference TRBV7-3 and TRBJ2-3, reads GAGVSQTPSNKVTEKGKYVELRCDPISGHTALYWYRQSLGQGPEFLIYFQGTGAADDSGLPNDRFFAVRPEGSVSTLKIQRTERGDSAVYLCASSPGLAGGTDTQYFGPGTRLTVL.

J is TRBJ1-6 and V is TRBV3-1 (or the pseudogene TRBV3-2); 9 positions match TRBD1. The CDR3 loop spans 14 amino acids. Per the germline V gene, CDR1 is LGHDT and CDR2 is YNNKEL (reference sequence). The J segment lost 7 bases and the V segment lost 8 bases, leaving 6 bases of the junction unmatched. The CDR3 coding sequence is TGTGCCAGCTCGACACAGGGGGCCAATTCACCCCTCCACTTT. Translated: CASSTQGANSPLHF.

The gene calls are TRBV7-2 and TRBJ1-2, with D maybe TRBD1 (5 bases). V was shortened by 5 bases and J by 8 bases, with 15 bases between the two germline ends. The CDR3 covers 13 residues. CDR1 SGHTA and CDR2 FQGNSA come from the germline V gene. The CDR3 is CASSQGLPGGYTF. CDR3 nucleotides: TGTGCCAGCAGCCAGGGACTGCCGGGGGGCTACACCTTC.

Comments on this clone: Other DNA sequences in this specimen translate into the identical CDR3. The chain is built from TRBV4-3 and TRBJ1-1; 7 bases fit TRBD1. The germline V gene encodes CDR1 LGHNA and CDR2 YSLEER. The V and J ends lost 3 bases and 2 bases, in that order; junction bases with no gene match: 3. The CDR3 sequence is 14 residues long. As DNA, the CDR3 is TGCGCCAGCAGCCAGGGACAGCCTAACACTGAAGCTTTCTTT. Protein product: CASSQGQPNTEAFF.

V usage is TRBV14 and J usage is TRBJ2-5, with 7 bases aligning to TRBD1. The CDR3 consists of 17 residues. The V gene end was trimmed by 5 bases and the J gene end by 3 bases; junction bases not matched to a gene: 15. CDR1 is SGHDN, CDR2 FVKESK, per germline. The chain's CDR3 is CASSYRQGRAREETQYF. The CDR3 DNA follows: TGTGCCAGCAGCTATCGACAGGGAAGGGCCCGCGAAGAGACCCAGTACTTC. The full variable domain, its missing parts supplied by reference TRBV14 and TRBJ2-5, is EAGVTQFPSHSVIEKGQTVTLRCDPISGHDNLYWYRRVMGKEIKFLLHFVKESKQDESGMPNNRFLAERTGGTYSTLKVQPAELEDSGVYFCASSYRQGRAREETQYFGPGTRLLVL.

V gene TRBV2 combines with J gene TRBJ2-3; 14 bases map to TRBD2. CDR1 SNHLY and CDR2 FYNNEI come from the germline V gene. Trimming cost V 7 bases and J 5 bases; bases outside gene matches: 5. This CDR3 is 15 amino acids long. CDR3 loop: CASKGTSGGRDTQYF. The CDR3 nucleotides are TGTGCCAGCAAGGGGACTAGCGGGGGTAGAGATACGCAGTATTTT.

This clone was seen just once. The chain combines TRBV11-2 with TRBJ2-1, with TRBD2 matching 10 bases. The CDR3 length is 15 residues. V dropped 7 bases and J dropped 10; count of bases not matched to a gene: 13. Germline-derived CDR1 and CDR2 are SGHAT and FQNNGV. For the CDR3, the DNA is TGTGCCAGCATTGGAGAGGGAGCGGGGGGGCGAGAGCAGTTCTTC. Protein product: CASIGEGAGGREQFF.

The chain joins TRBV19 to TRBJ1-2; no definite D call. V was clipped by 7 bases and J by 8 bases, with 20 bases between them. The germline V gene encodes CDR1 LNHDA and CDR2 SQIVND (reference sequence). The CDR3 is 14 amino acids. The CDR3 bases are TGTGCCAGTACCCAGCCGGGAGGGTCAGTGGGCTACACCTTC. This translates into CASTQPGGSVGYTF.

The chain couples TRBV2 to TRBJ2-7; tentatively, D is TRBD1 (5 bases). This CDR3 contains 13 residues. Trimming took 6 bases from V and 3 from J, leaving 12 bases between them. From germline, CDR1 is SNHLY and CDR2 FYNNEI. The CDR3 DNA reads as TGTGCCAGCAGAATAGACAGCGTCTACGAGCAGTACTTC. Its protein product is CASRIDSVYEQYF.

The rearrangement links TRBV4-3 to TRBJ1-6; 8 bases are shared with TRBD1. V dropped 4 bases and J dropped 7; count of bases not matched to a gene: 6. Germline CDR1 and CDR2: LGHNA and YSLEER. The length of the CDR3 is 15 residues. Here the CDR3 DNA reads TGCGCCAGCAGCCCCCGGAGGACAGGGAATTCACCCCTCCACTTT. Translation: CASSPRRTGNSPLHF.

At least ten counts were recorded for this clone. The chain uses TRBV11-2 and TRBJ1-4; no reliable D call. The V and J ends lost 5 bases and 8 bases respectively, with 15 bases between them. This CDR3 has 14 amino acids. CDR1 and CDR2 from the germline V gene are SGHAT and FQNNGV. This chain's CDR3 is CASSAGPGVEKLFF. DNA of the CDR3: TGTGCCAGCAGCGCGGGTCCCGGTGTGGAAAAACTGTTTTTT.

The rearrangement links TRBV5-6 to TRBJ2-7; 7 nucleotides line up with TRBD1. Losses at the gene ends were 4 bases for V and 0 bases for J; bases not matched to a gene: 7. The CDR3 totals 15 residues. Per germline, CDR1 SGHDT and CDR2 YYEEEE. CDR3 sequence (DNA): TGTGCCAGCAGCCCGGACAGGTCGAGCTCCTACGAGCAGTACTTC. This translates into CASSPDRSSSYEQYF.

This clone was seen a single time. V usage is TRBV7-9 and J usage is TRBJ1-6; 9 positions match TRBD1. Unmatched junction bases numbered 12, after V lost 5 bases and J lost 10 bases. Germline-derived CDR1 and CDR2 are SEHNR and FQNEAQ (reference sequence). This CDR3 region has 16 residues. The chain's CDR3 is CASSQPKQGAGSPLHF. The CDR3 region has the DNA TGTGCCAGCAGCCAACCCAAACAGGGGGCTGGGTCACCCCTCCACTTT.

This chain links TRBV5-1 with TRBJ2-7; D is unclear. Trimming removed 4 bases from V and 4 bases from J, with 9 bases in between. The germline gives CDR1 SGHRS, CDR2 YFSETQ. CDR3 length: 12 amino acids. In DNA, the CDR3 is TGCGCCAGCAGCCCTCCGAGTTACGAGCAGTACTTC. Translating gives CASSPPSYEQYF.

This chain connects TRBV19 to TRBJ1-5, with TRBD1 as a possible D gene (6 bases). Per germline, CDR1 LNHDA and CDR2 SQIVND (reference sequence). The CDR3 covers 15 residues. V was shortened by 3 bases and J by 4 bases, with 13 bases between the two germline ends. CDR3 nucleotide sequence: TGTGCCAGTAGTATCGCCCGGGGACATAATCAGCCCCAGCATTTT. This sequence encodes CASSIARGHNQPQHF.

The V and J genes are TRBV4-1 and TRBJ1-5; maybe TRBD1 (6 bases). V lost 4 bases, J lost 0 bases, and 7 bases lay in between. CDR1 is MGHRA and CDR2 is YSYEKL in the germline V gene. The CDR3 length is 14 residues. CDR3 nucleotides: TGCGCCAGCAGCCCCAGGGGTAGCAATCAGCCCCAGCATTTT. Its translation: CASSPRGSNQPQHF.

CDR3 coding DNA: TGTGCCAGCAGCCCAGGGACAGAGAATTCACCCCTCCACTTT. Translated: CASSPGTENSPLHF. The chain carries TRBV11-2 and TRBJ1-6; 7 bases agree with TRBD1. Germline CDR1 SGHAT, CDR2 FQNNGV. V shed 5 bases and J 7 bases; nucleotides not matched to a gene: 5. CDR3 length: 14 residues.

CDR3 DNA: TGTGCCAGCAGCCGACAGGGGTTGGCGAGCAATCAGCCCCAGCATTTT. This gives the protein CASSRQGLASNQPQHF. V and J are TRBV2 and TRBJ1-5, with 8 bases that match TRBD1. The V gene end was trimmed by 6 bases and the J gene end by 1 base; junction bases not matched to a gene: 8. The CDR3 covers 16 residues. Germline-derived CDR1 and CDR2 are SNHLY and FYNNEI.

This clone was seen many times. The chain employs TRBV11-3 and TRBJ1-1, with no clear D. Germline CDR1 and CDR2: SGHNT and YENEEA. The CDR3 has 13 amino acids. Trimming cost V 1 base and J 7 bases, with 10 bases left between them. CDR3 DNA sequence: TGTGCCAGCAGCTTAGGACTGTTTGGTGAAGCTTTCTTT. It specifies CASSLGLFGEAFF.